This T cell receptor (beta chain) was sequenced in a study of cytomegalovirus exposure and HLA in healthy donors. Among the 100 to 150 subjects of the validation cohort, separate from the roughly 700-subject first cohort, were the donors. The study's findings and limits: Reportedly, cytomegalovirus status was diagnosed with high sensitivity and specificity. In a later analysis, first-cohort TCR clusters were found to tend to co-occur in the roughly 120 validation repertoires.

With respect to this clone: Its antigen is still unknown.

V dropped 7 bases and J dropped 9; count of bases not matched to a gene: 11. This CDR3 is 14 amino acids long. CDR1 and CDR2 from the germline V gene are LNHDA and SQIVND (reference sequence). The repertoire was sequenced with immunoSEQ multiplex PCR; TCRdb's copy has only in-frame clones and lacks some. The data hold approximately 280,000 clones, with approximately 87% observed a single time. The sample was PBMCs. The TCR comes from a woman aged 18-35 years in good health and CMV-seronegative. This chain joins TRBV19 and TRBJ2-1, with 8 bases that match TRBD2. Written as DNA, the CDR3 is TGTGCCAGTACAGCGGGACTAGGCGGTTTTGAGCAGTTCTTC. The encoded protein is CASTAGLGGFEQFF.